This T cell receptor (beta chain) was sequenced during a study of blood T cell repertoires in COVID-19. Germline V gene lookup returns CDR1 MNHNS and CDR2 SASEGT. The CDR3 length is 14 residues. The V end lost 2 bases, the J end lost 0 bases, and 7 bases lay between the germline ends. Data came from immunoSEQ multiplex PCR; TCRdb stores just in-frame clones and leaves some out. The table lists about 130,000 clones, about four fifths of them singletons. The source material was PBMCs or T cells enriched from blood (not recorded which). The source of this sequence is a young man who had recovered from COVID-19. V usage is TRBV6-1 and J usage is TRBJ1-1; no firm D call. DNA for the CDR3: TGTGCCAGCAGTGAAATACAGTTGAACACTGAAGCTTTCTTT. It yields the protein CASSEIQLNTEAFF.